This T cell receptor (beta chain) was captured in a study of cytomegalovirus exposure and HLA in healthy donors. The CDR3 covers 16 residues. The germline V gene encodes CDR1 SGDLS and CDR2 YYNGEE. With 1 base clipped from V and 5 bases from J, the junction kept 9 bases outside the gene matches. Here immunoSEQ multiplex PCR was the method, and the copy in TCRdb shows in-frame clones only, minus some. The table includes over 150,000 clones, about nine tenths detected once. The sample comprised PBMCs. The TCR originated in a man younger than 35 in good health and CMV-seropositive. The chain has TRBV9 and TRBJ2-3, with 8 bases matching TRBD1. The chain's CDR3 is CASSVSPTGAEDTQYF. The DNA for the CDR3 is TGTGCCAGCAGCGTATCGCCGACAGGGGCCGAAGATACGCAGTATTTT.